The rows below give T cell receptor beta chains drawn from one sample of a study of blood T cell repertoires in COVID-19. Sequenced by immunoSEQ multiplex PCR; TCRdb stores in-frame clones only, minus some. The data contain 57,000 or so clones, around 85% of them seen just once; the ten biggest clones take up approximately 18%. The sequenced sample was peripheral blood. These receptors all come from a man aged 55 to 69 with acute or convalescent COVID-19. Both conserved end residues are part of each CDR3. The D gene is left open where the match is weak. Not all rows give a size; the values are once, few, many and, for expanded clones, a class.

v_gene	abundance	d_gene	j_gene	CDR3aa	CDR3nt
TRBV24-1	-	-	TRBJ2-4	CATSDRNQNKNIQYF	TGTGCCACCAGTGACCGCAACCAGAACAAAAACATTCAGTACTTC
TRBV2	-	-	TRBJ1-1	CASSGQDERAEAFF	TGTGCCAGCAGTGGACAGGACGAACGGGCTGAAGCTTTCTTT
TRBV7-9	once	TRBD1	TRBJ1-1	CASSLDRDTEAFF	TGTGCCAGCAGCCTGGACAGGGACACTGAAGCTTTCTTT
TRBV30	-	-	TRBJ2-5	CAWNIQRGGETQYF	TGTGCCTGGAATATACAAAGGGGAGGAGAGACCCAGTACTTC
TRBV2	-	-	TRBJ2-7	CASSGGNYEQYF	TGTGCCAGCAGTGGCGGGAACTACGAGCAGTACTTC
TRBV18	-	-	TRBJ2-1	CASSVSGSSYNEQFF	TGTGCCAGCTCAGTTAGCGGAAGCTCCTACAATGAGCAGTTCTTC
TRBV7-3	-	-	TRBJ1-6	CASSPFGNSPLHF	TGTGCCAGCAGCCCGTTTGGCAATTCACCCCTCCACTTT
TRBV11-2	once	-	TRBJ1-6	CASSLDPRGTPLHF	TGTGCCAGCAGCTTAGATCCTCGAGGAACACCCCTCCACTTT
TRBV6-2/TRBV6-3	-	-	TRBJ2-3	CASSYRRATDTQYF	TGTGCCAGCAGTTACAGGAGGGCGACAGATACGCAGTATTTT
TRBV6-6	-	-	TRBJ2-7	CASRRTMSSYEQYF	TGTGCCAGCAGGAGGACAATGAGCTCCTACGAGCAGTACTTC
TRBV4-2	few	TRBD1	TRBJ1-2	CASSQDRDRLGYTF	TGTGCCAGCAGCCAAGATCGGGACAGGCTTGGCTACACCTTC
TRBV10-3	-	TRBD2	TRBJ2-1	CAISVSSGPTGEQFF	TGTGCCATCAGTGTCTCTAGCGGTCCGACGGGGGAGCAGTTCTTC
TRBV6-5	-	-	TRBJ2-6	CASSLRGANVLTF	TGTGCCAGCAGTCTCAGAGGGGCCAACGTCCTGACTTTC
TRBV24-1	once	TRBD2	TRBJ2-1	CATSVESGTLSYNEQFF	TGTGCCACCAGTGTGGAGAGCGGGACCCTCTCCTACAATGAGCAGTTCTTC
TRBV5-5	-	-	TRBJ1-5	CASSLFTSGGGQPQHF	TGTGCCAGCAGCTTGTTCACTTCGGGGGGTGGGCAGCCCCAGCATTTT
TRBV5-1	-	TRBD1	TRBJ2-3	CASNHRGLSTDTQYF	TGCGCCAGCAACCACAGGGGGCTTAGCACAGATACGCAGTATTTT
TRBV7-9	-	TRBD1	TRBJ1-2	CASSPSLGTGYGYTF	TGTGCCAGCAGCCCATCCCTCGGGACAGGATATGGCTACACCTTC
TRBV6-2/TRBV6-3	-	-	TRBJ1-1	CASSFPKVRNSEAFF	TGTGCCAGCAGTTTCCCTAAGGTGCGGAATTCTGAAGCTTTCTTT
TRBV6-5	once	-	TRBJ2-5	CASSLNRETQYF	TGTGCCAGCAGTTTAAATCGAGAGACCCAGTACTTC
TRBV19	-	TRBD1	TRBJ2-5	CASSIGQGEEETQYF	TGTGCCAGTAGTATCGGACAGGGGGAGGAGGAGACCCAGTACTTC
TRBV7-9	-	TRBD2	TRBJ2-1	CASSSQGLANEQFF	TGTGCCAGCAGCTCTCAGGGACTAGCGAATGAGCAGTTCTTC
TRBV6-6	-	TRBD1	TRBJ1-2	CASSNGQGRLGYGYTF	TGTGCCAGCAGCAATGGACAGGGGCGCCTCGGCTATGGCTACACCTTC
TRBV27	-	-	TRBJ2-5	CASRIVGQTKETQYF	TGTGCCAGCAGAATTGTGGGACAAACTAAAGAGACCCAGTACTTC
TRBV4-2	-	TRBD2	TRBJ2-1	CASSQLAGGPYNEQFF	TGTGCCAGCAGCCAACTAGCGGGAGGGCCCTACAATGAGCAGTTCTTC
TRBV7-8	-	-	TRBJ1-1	CASSLAPSYTEAFF	TGTGCCAGCAGCTTAGCCCCTAGCTATACTGAAGCTTTCTTT
TRBV15	-	-	TRBJ2-5	CATSRGAGQLETQYF	TGTGCCACCAGCAGAGGGGCGGGACAGTTGGAGACCCAGTACTTC
TRBV13	-	TRBD2	TRBJ2-7	CASSLGSLLAGLSYEQYF	TGTGCCAGCAGCTTAGGGTCTTTACTAGCGGGGCTCTCCTACGAGCAGTACTTC
TRBV19	-	-	TRBJ1-6	CASSIGRTNSPLHF	TGTGCCAGTAGTATCGGACGGACAAATTCACCCCTCCACTTT
TRBV29-1	-	-	TRBJ1-1	CSVQISEAFF	TGCAGCGTACAGATTTCTGAAGCTTTCTTT
TRBV5-8	-	-	TRBJ2-7	CASSAPYYRDKIYEQYF	TGTGCCAGCAGCGCGCCTTACTACAGGGATAAGATCTACGAGCAGTACTTC
TRBV30	-	-	TRBJ1-1	CAWSVIYSLLNTEAFF	TGTGCCTGGAGTGTAATATATAGTCTGTTGAACACTGAAGCTTTCTTT
TRBV19	-	TRBD2	TRBJ2-5	CASSPRLAGLQETQYF	TGTGCCAGTAGTCCCCGACTAGCGGGGCTTCAAGAGACCCAGTACTTC
TRBV24-1	-	TRBD2	TRBJ2-1	CATSDSGLAGGEQFF	TGTGCCACCAGTGATTCGGGACTAGCGGGAGGAGAGCAGTTCTTC
TRBV2	-	-	TRBJ1-1	CASSRREGNTEAFF	TGTGCCAGCAGTCGCAGGGAGGGGAACACTGAAGCTTTCTTT
TRBV19	-	-	TRBJ1-5	CASSIFRGNQPQHF	TGTGCCAGTAGTATCTTCAGGGGCAATCAGCCCCAGCATTTT
TRBV7-2	-	-	TRBJ1-5	CASSSQGPQPQHF	TGTGCCAGCAGCTCACAGGGACCTCAGCCCCAGCATTTT
TRBV6-2/TRBV6-3	once	-	TRBJ2-7	CASSYGAGNEQYF	TGTGCCAGCAGTTATGGTGCGGGGAACGAGCAGTACTTC
TRBV3-1/TRBV3-2	-	-	TRBJ1-5	CASSQAGGPNQPQHF	TGTGCCAGCAGCCAAGCGGGGGGTCCCAATCAGCCCCAGCATTTT
TRBV6-5	-	-	TRBJ1-3	CASRSQGLGANTIYF	TGTGCCAGTCGGAGTCAGGGGCTGGGGGCAAACACCATATATTTT
TRBV6-5	few	-	TRBJ2-7	CASSSPRRGSLREQYF	TGTGCCAGCAGTTCCCCGCGGCGAGGGTCCCTTCGCGAGCAGTACTTC
TRBV7-8	-	-	TRBJ1-1	CASSPRQTMNTEAFF	TGTGCCAGCAGCCCCAGACAGACCATGAACACTGAAGCTTTCTTT
TRBV10-1	-	-	TRBJ2-6	CASSESRVSGANVLTF	TGCGCCAGCAGTGAGTCGAGGGTCTCTGGGGCCAACGTCCTGACTTTC
TRBV3-1/TRBV3-2	-	TRBD2	TRBJ2-7	CASSQVTSGRGPYEQYF	TGTGCCAGCAGCCAAGTCACTAGCGGGAGGGGCCCCTACGAGCAGTACTTC
TRBV6-5	-	-	TRBJ1-2	CASKEGGRGYTF	TGTGCCAGCAAAGAGGGGGGGCGAGGCTACACCTTC
TRBV11-2	few	TRBD2	TRBJ2-1	CASSSGLAGYNEQFF	TGTGCCAGCAGCTCGGGACTAGCGGGGTACAATGAGCAGTTCTTC